Listed here are 21 T cell receptor beta chains from one sample, sequenced in a study of blood T cell repertoires in COVID-19. Profiling relied on immunoSEQ multiplex PCR, and the TCRdb table lists in-frame clones only, not all of them. The sample consists of fewer than 300,000 clones, around 82% of them appearing once. The sample taken for sequencing was peripheral blood. These receptors came from a woman younger than 35 with acute or convalescent COVID-19.

Only a few counts were recorded for this clone. The rearrangement links TRBV6-2 or TRBV6-3 to TRBJ2-7; D might be TRBD2 (6 bases). V lost 2 bases and J 2 bases, leaving 16 bases between the germline ends. Per the germline V gene, CDR1 is MNHEY and CDR2 is SVGEGT. This CDR3 is 16 amino acids long. CDR3 sequence reads: CASSYNGIGGPYEQYF. As DNA, the CDR3 is TGTGCCAGCAGTTACAATGGGATTGGAGGGCCCTACGAGCAGTACTTC.

The gene calls are TRBV5-1 and TRBJ2-1; 9 positions match TRBD1. Germline V gene sequence: CDR1 SGHRS, CDR2 YFSETQ. V lost 3 bases, J lost 5 bases, and 3 bases stayed unmatched. This CDR3 comprises 14 residues. The CDR3 coding sequence is TGCGCCAGCAGCTCCGGGACAGGGAACAATGAGCAGTTCTTC. Translation: CASSSGTGNNEQFF.

V and J are TRBV6-2 or TRBV6-3 and TRBJ2-1, with D uncertain. V was trimmed by 2 bases and J by 12 bases, leaving 14 bases between them. The CDR3 sequence is 13 residues long. CDR1 is MNHEY and CDR2 is SVGEGT in the germline V gene. The CDR3 region is CASSYTSGLRQFF. The CDR3 bases are TGTGCCAGCAGTTACACATCAGGTCTACGGCAGTTCTTC.

Details on this clone: At one boundary the junction diverges from the germline segment, which might be a read error. This chain joins TRBV7-7 and TRBJ2-1; a possible D gene is TRBD2 (6 bases). CDR1 is SSHAT, CDR2 FNYEAQ, per germline (reference sequence). This CDR3 is built from 15 residues. In DNA form, the CDR3 reads TGTGCTAGCAGCTTTTCGGGAGCCCCATACAATGAGCAGTTCTTC. Protein sequence: CASSFSGAPYNEQFF.

A remark on this clone: Other DNA sequences in the sample encode the same CDR3. The J gene is TRBJ2-1, the V gene TRBV11-2; D may be TRBD2 (6 bases). Per germline, CDR1 SGHAT and CDR2 FQNNGV. Trimming pared 5 bases from V and 0 bases from J, leaving 11 bases between. The CDR3 has 15 amino acids. The CDR3 nucleotides are TGTGCCAGCAGCCTTAGCGGCAGCTCCTACAATGAGCAGTTCTTC. It is translated as CASSLSGSSYNEQFF. The variable domain in full, with the rest retrieved from reference TRBV11-2 and TRBJ2-1, is EAGVAQSPRYKIIEKRQSVAFWCNPISGHATLYWYQQILGQGPKLLIQFQNNGVVDDSQLPKDRFSAERLKGVDSTLKIQPAKLEDSAVYLCASSLSGSSYNEQFFGPGTRLTVL.

The genes are TRBV18 and TRBJ2-7; 7 bases agree with TRBD2. Germline CDR1 is KGHSH and CDR2 is LQKENI. V was clipped by 0 bases and J by 4 bases; unmatched bases: 12. The length of the CDR3 is 17 residues. The CDR3: CASSPPGREGLGYEQYF. Written as DNA, the CDR3 is TGTGCCAGCTCACCACCGGGGAGGGAGGGCCTCGGGTACGAGCAGTACTTC. Together with reference TRBV18 and TRBJ2-7, the CDR3 gives the full variable domain: NAGVMQNPRHLVRRRGQEARLRCSPMKGHSHVYWYRQLPEEGLKFMVYLQKENIIDESGMPKERFSAEFPKEGPSILRIQQVVRGDSAAYFCASSPPGREGLGYEQYFGPGTRLTVT.

V usage is TRBV9 and J usage is TRBJ1-1, with a tentative D call TRBD1 (5 bases). Germline V gene lookup returns CDR1 SGDLS and CDR2 YYNGEE. The CDR3 loop spans 15 amino acids. Trimming took 4 bases from V and 1 from J, leaving 14 bases between them. This CDR3 reads CASSPGERPNTEAFF. DNA for the CDR3: TGTGCCAGCAGCCCGGGGGAGCGCCCGAACACTGAAGCTTTCTTT.

The chain couples TRBV13 to TRBJ2-7; D remains unclear. V lost 3 bases and J 3 bases, leaving 12 bases between the germline ends. CDR1 and CDR2 (germline): PRHDT, FYEKMQ (reference sequence). The CDR3 has 14 residues. CDR3 DNA: TGTGCCAGCAGCTTGGGCCTTAAAGTCTACGAGCAGTACTTC. Translation gives CASSLGLKVYEQYF.

This clone showed up just a few times. The gene calls are TRBV20-1 and TRBJ2-7; the match to TRBD1 covers 7 bases. V lost 3 bases, J lost 2 bases, and 7 bases stayed unmatched. Germline CDR1 is DFQATT and CDR2 is SNEGSKA (reference sequence). This CDR3 is 14 amino acids long. CDR3 bases: TGCAGTGCTAGTAGTTACAGGGGTCCCTACGAGCAGTACTTC. Translation gives CSASSYRGPYEQYF.

The chain combines TRBV7-2 with TRBJ1-5; 7 bases are a match to TRBD1. V shed 3 bases, J shed 4 bases, and the junction held 9 bases outside the gene matches. Germline CDR1 reads SGHTA; CDR2 reads FQGNSA. CDR3 length: 16 residues. The CDR3 here is CASSFGRGQPNQPQHF. The CDR3 DNA is TGTGCCAGCAGCTTCGGTCGGGGACAGCCTAATCAGCCCCAGCATTTT.

The genes are TRBV9 and TRBJ2-1, with 8 bases identical to TRBD2. Trimming removed 0 bases from V and 3 bases from J; junction bases left unmatched: 2. The CDR3 has 15 residues. The germline gives CDR1 SGDLS, CDR2 YYNGEE. The CDR3 nucleotides are TGTGCCAGCAGCGTAGTCACTAGCGGCTACAATGAGCAGTTCTTC. Its protein is CASSVVTSGYNEQFF.

The rearrangement links TRBV7-2 to TRBJ1-6; 8 nucleotides agree with TRBD1. The CDR3 consists of 15 residues. Germline CDR1 reads SGHTA; CDR2 reads FQGNSA. The V and J ends lost 5 bases and 6 bases, in that order; junction bases with no gene match: 6. The CDR3 nucleotides are TGTGCCAGCAGCCCGAGGACAGGGAGTAATTCACCCCTCCACTTT. It encodes CASSPRTGSNSPLHF.

This clone was seen only a few times. The V call is TRBV10-1, the J call TRBJ1-2; 8 positions match TRBD1. CDR1 is WNHNN and CDR2 is SYGVQD in the germline V gene (reference sequence). V lost 7 bases, J lost 7 bases, and 8 bases stayed unmatched. This CDR3 is 13 amino acids long. CDR3: CASNATGEVGYTF. CDR3 sequence (DNA): TGCGCCAGCAATGCGACAGGGGAGGTTGGCTACACCTTC.

The chain links TRBV5-6 to TRBJ1-2, with D possibly being TRBD1 (5 bases). The V gene lost 4 bases and the J gene lost 8 bases, with 21 bases spanning the gap. Germline V gives CDR1 SGHDT, CDR2 YYEEEE. The CDR3 has 15 amino acids. In DNA form, the CDR3 reads TGTGCCAGCAGCCTAAGGGGTCCCGGCCTCTGGGGCTACACCTTC. It codes for CASSLRGPGLWGYTF.

CDR3 sequence (DNA): TGTGCCAGCAGTGGGCAGGGGACCCCAGGCGATGAGCAGTTCTTC. Amino acid sequence: CASSGQGTPGDEQFF. The gene calls are TRBV25-1 and TRBJ2-1; a possible D gene is TRBD1 (6 bases). Trimming shortened V by 4 bases and J by 8 bases, and 18 bases separated the two germline ends. This CDR3 is 15 amino acids long. Germline values: CDR1 MGHDK, CDR2 SYGVNS.

The J gene is TRBJ2-1, the V gene TRBV29-1, with 8 bases identical to TRBD2. The V gene's germline CDR1 is SQVTM and CDR2 ANQGSEA. The V segment lost 1 base and the J segment 4 bases; nucleotides outside the gene matches: 12. This CDR3 is built from 17 residues. For the CDR3, the DNA is TGCAGCGTTGAAGCCGTTTTGGGACTAGGAGCATACAATGAGCAGTTCTTC. Amino acid sequence: CSVEAVLGLGAYNEQFF.

The chain couples TRBV9 to TRBJ2-1; D ambiguous. The V gene lost 0 bases and the J gene lost 7 bases, with 11 bases spanning the gap. CDR1 is SGDLS and CDR2 is YYNGEE in the germline V gene. The CDR3 runs to 14 residues. CDR3 sequence (DNA): TGTGCCAGCAGCGTAGGTCAGAAAAATAATGAGCAGTTCTTC. This encodes CASSVGQKNNEQFF.

This clone has only one observation. The chain combines TRBV30 with TRBJ1-2; possible D gene TRBD1, 5 bases. The V end lost 2 bases, the J end lost 8 bases, and 9 bases lay between the germline ends. Germline assignment: CDR1 GTSNPN and CDR2 SVGIG (reference sequence). The CDR3 loop spans 11 amino acids. CDR3 loop: CAWSLGGGYTF. DNA of the CDR3: TGTGCCTGGAGTCTCGGGGGGGGCTACACCTTC.

The chain is built from TRBV10-1 and TRBJ1-6, with D unresolved. Trimming removed 0 bases at V and 9 bases at J, with 6 bases between. The germline V gene has CDR1 WNHNN and CDR2 SYGVQD (reference sequence). This CDR3 spans 13 amino acids. CDR3 bases: TGCGCCAGCAGTGAGTCCGCGATTTCACCCCTCCACTTT. Protein: CASSESAISPLHF.

V is TRBV28 and J is TRBJ1-4; D is ambiguous. Germline CDR1 reads MDHEN; CDR2 reads SYDVKM. The ends were cut back, 7 bases at V and 10 bases at J, with 13 bases in the middle. The CDR3 length is 12 residues. In DNA form, the CDR3 reads TGTGCCAGCACCTCCTTGGGAGGAAAACTGTTTTTT. Encoded protein: CASTSLGGKLFF.

The count of this clone is one. The chain couples TRBV7-2 to TRBJ1-2, with a weak D call TRBD1 (6 bases). Germline CDR1 reads SGHTA; CDR2 reads FQGNSA. This CDR3 region has 17 residues. V was cut by 5 bases and J by 4 bases, with 23 bases left in between. CDR3 sequence reads: CASSPKADRNLIYGYTF. Written as DNA, the CDR3 is TGTGCCAGCAGCCCAAAAGCGGACAGAAACCTAATCTATGGCTACACCTTC. The full variable domain, completed using reference TRBV7-2 and TRBJ1-2, is GAGVSQSPSNKVTEKGKDVELRCDPISGHTALYWYRQSLGQGLEFLIYFQGNSAPDKSGLPSDRFSAERTGGSVSTLTIQRTQQEDSAVYLCASSPKADRNLIYGYTFGSGTRLTVV.